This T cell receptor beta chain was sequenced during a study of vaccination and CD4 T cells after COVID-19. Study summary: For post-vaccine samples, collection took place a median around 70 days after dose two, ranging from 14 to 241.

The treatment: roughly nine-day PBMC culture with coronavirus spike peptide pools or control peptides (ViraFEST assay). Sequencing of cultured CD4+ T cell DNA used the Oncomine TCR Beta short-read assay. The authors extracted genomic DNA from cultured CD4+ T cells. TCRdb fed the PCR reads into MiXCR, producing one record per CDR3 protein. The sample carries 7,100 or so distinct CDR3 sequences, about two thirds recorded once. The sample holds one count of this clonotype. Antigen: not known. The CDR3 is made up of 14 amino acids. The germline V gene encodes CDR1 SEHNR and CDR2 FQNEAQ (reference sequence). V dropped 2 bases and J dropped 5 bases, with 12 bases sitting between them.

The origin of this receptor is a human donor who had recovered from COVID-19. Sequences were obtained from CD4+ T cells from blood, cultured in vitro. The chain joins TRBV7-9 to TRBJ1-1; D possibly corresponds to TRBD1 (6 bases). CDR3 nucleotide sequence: TGTGCCAGCAGCTTATTGGGGGCGCGGACTGAAGCTTTCTTT. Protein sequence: CASSLLGARTEAFF.